The clone carrying this TCR beta chain was seen repeatedly, ten times or more. The sample belongs to a study of OX40 agonist ivuxolimab in advanced cancers. Germline assignment: CDR1 MDHEN and CDR2 SYDVKM. The CDR3 runs to 14 residues. V trimming: 6 bases; J trimming: 8 bases; junction bases outside the gene matches: 8. Here immunoSEQ multiplex PCR was the method, and the copy in TCRdb shows in-frame clones only, minus some. Of tens of thousands of clones listed, roughly four fifths are singletons. V and J are TRBV28 and TRBJ2-1; 9 nucleotides match TRBD1. Sequences were derived from CD4+ or CD8+ T cells sorted from blood, sampled in a trial of the OX40 agonist ivuxolimab. This TCR derives from an adult with an advanced solid tumor such as melanoma, head and neck, liver or kidney cancer. The CDR3 nucleotides are TGTGCCAGCAGCCGCCGGGACAGGGAGCATGAGCAGTTCTTC. Amino acids: CASSRRDREHEQFF.